A selection of T cell receptor beta chains follows, all from one sample in a study of T cells in Graves' hyperthyroidism and ophthalmopathy. TCRdb re-derived calls from the multiplex PCR reads in MiXCR, one entry per CDR3 protein. The profile shows approximately 590,000 distinct CDR3 sequences, about a sixth of them singletons. Sequencing was performed on blood. These receptors came from a woman in her thirties with Graves' hyperthyroidism. The CDR3 runs from the conserved cysteine through the conserved F or W. Each record gives: CDR3 DNA, CDR3 protein, clone size, J gene, D gene, V gene. A D gene is named only where the DNA matches it firmly. Size values are once, few and many counts, or a class for expanded clones, and some rows have none.

TGCGCCAGCAGCCCGGGGGGACCAGGGCGGACTGAAGCTTTCTTT CASSPGGPGRTEAFF many TRBJ1-1 . TRBV5-1
TGTGCCAACAGCTTAAGGGGACATTCACTAGACATTCAGTACTTC CANSLRGHSLDIQYF . TRBJ2-4 . TRBV7-8
TGTGCCAGCAGCCAAGAGTACCGGGACCAACCCAAAGCTTTCTTT CASSQEYRDQPKAFF many TRBJ1-1 . TRBV3-1
TGTGCCAGCGGTGAAGGAACGGGAAATCAGCCCCAGCATTTT CASGEGTGNQPQHF . TRBJ1-5 . TRBV7-3
TGTGCCAGCACGTGGACAGGGCCGAACTATGGCTACACCTTC CASTWTGPNYGYTF . TRBJ1-2 TRBD1 TRBV7-2
TGTGCCAGCAGCTGCGAGACCGGGACTAGCGCAACCTACGAGCAGTACTTC CASSCETGTSATYEQYF many TRBJ2-7 TRBD2 TRBV13
TGTGCCAGCAGCCACCATGGACTAGCGGGAGGCGGCTACGAGCAGTACTTC CASSHHGLAGGGYEQYF many TRBJ2-7 TRBD2 TRBV6-1
TGTGCCAGCAGCTTCGGGGACAGGGGCTACGAGCAGTACTTC CASSFGDRGYEQYF many TRBJ2-7 TRBD1 TRBV5-4
TGTGCCATCAGTGAGGGAAGTAGCGCTAGCTACGAGCAGTACTTC CAISEGSSASYEQYF many TRBJ2-7 . TRBV10-3
TGTGCCAGCAGCCCTACGCACTACGAGCAGTACTTC CASSPTHYEQYF many TRBJ2-7 . TRBV11-2
TGTGCCAGCAGTTACGAAGAGCGGGAGGGGTACGAGCAGTACTTC CASSYEEREGYEQYF many TRBJ2-7 TRBD2 TRBV6-5
TGTGCCAGCAGCTTACGGACTATTACAGATACGCAGTATTTT CASSLRTITDTQYF many TRBJ2-3 . TRBV11-2
TGTGCCAGCAGCCGATACACCGGGGAGCTGTTTTTT CASSRYTGELFF . TRBJ2-2 . TRBV27
TGCGCCAGCAGCCGCAGCGGGGGAGGGAGCACCGGGGAGCTGTTTTTT CASSRSGGGSTGELFF many TRBJ2-2 TRBD2 TRBV5-1
TGCAGTGCTAGCTTTACTAACAATGAGCAGTTCTTC CSASFTNNEQFF few TRBJ2-1 . TRBV20-1
TGTGCCAGCAGTTCCCACACGTCATTCACAGATACGCAGTATTTT CASSSHTSFTDTQYF few TRBJ2-3 . TRBV6-1
TGCAGTGCTAGGAGGGGCTGGGATTCCTACGAGCAGTACTTC CSARRGWDSYEQYF few TRBJ2-7 . TRBV20-1
TGTGCCAGCGGAAGATGGAAAGATGAGCAGTTCTTC CASGRWKDEQFF many TRBJ2-1 . TRBV2
TGTGCCAGCAGTTACGGTGGTCCCCGGGACAGAACCTACAATGAGCAGTTCTTC CASSYGGPRDRTYNEQFF few TRBJ2-1 TRBD1 TRBV6-2/TRBV6-3
TGCAGCGTGAGGGGGGACACTGAAGCTTTCTTT CSVRGDTEAFF many TRBJ1-1 . TRBV29-1
TGTGCCAGCAGACGCCTCCTAGCGGGCCAAGAGACCCAGTACTTC CASRRLLAGQETQYF many TRBJ2-5 TRBD2 TRBV2
TGCGCCAGCAACCCTACCACAGGGGAACCCGGGGAGCTGTTTTTT CASNPTTGEPGELFF . TRBJ2-2 TRBD1 TRBV5-1
TGTGCCAGCAGCCGAGGGAGGGAGCCAGAGACCCAGTACTTC CASSRGREPETQYF . TRBJ2-5 TRBD2 TRBV3-1
TGTGCCAGCAGTTTCCCGGACTCGGGGCACAATGAGCAGTTCTTC CASSFPDSGHNEQFF many TRBJ2-1 . TRBV7-9
TGTGCCAGCAGCCTAGTGGGACGCACAGATACGCAGTATTTT CASSLVGRTDTQYF few TRBJ2-3 . TRBV28
TGTGCCAGCAGCCGAGGGACTAGCGGCGGGATCGAGCAGTACTTC CASSRGTSGGIEQYF few TRBJ2-7 TRBD2 TRBV4-2
TGTGCCAGCAGCTCCTCTAGGGGGTTGAGAGTCGAGGAGCAGTTCTTC CASSSSRGLRVEEQFF many TRBJ2-1 . TRBV11-2